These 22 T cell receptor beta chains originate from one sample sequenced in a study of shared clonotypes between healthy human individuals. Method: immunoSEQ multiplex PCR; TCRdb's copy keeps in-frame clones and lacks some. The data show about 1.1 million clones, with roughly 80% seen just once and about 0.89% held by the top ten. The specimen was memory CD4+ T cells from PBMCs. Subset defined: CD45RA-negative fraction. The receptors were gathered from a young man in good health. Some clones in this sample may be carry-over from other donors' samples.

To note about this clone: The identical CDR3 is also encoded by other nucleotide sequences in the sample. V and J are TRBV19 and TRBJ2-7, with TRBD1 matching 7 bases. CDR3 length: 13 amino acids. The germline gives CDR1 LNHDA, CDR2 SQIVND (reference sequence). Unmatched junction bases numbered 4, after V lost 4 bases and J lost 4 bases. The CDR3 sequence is CASSRQGGYEQYF. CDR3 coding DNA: TGTGCCAGTAGTAGACAGGGTGGGTACGAGCAGTACTTC.

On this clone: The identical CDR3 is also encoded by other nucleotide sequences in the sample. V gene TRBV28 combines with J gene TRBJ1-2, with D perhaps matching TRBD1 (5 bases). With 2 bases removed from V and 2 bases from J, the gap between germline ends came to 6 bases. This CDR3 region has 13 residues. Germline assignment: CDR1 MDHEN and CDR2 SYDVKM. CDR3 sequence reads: CASSLPGNYGYTF. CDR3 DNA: TGTGCCAGCAGTTTACCAGGGAACTATGGCTACACCTTC.

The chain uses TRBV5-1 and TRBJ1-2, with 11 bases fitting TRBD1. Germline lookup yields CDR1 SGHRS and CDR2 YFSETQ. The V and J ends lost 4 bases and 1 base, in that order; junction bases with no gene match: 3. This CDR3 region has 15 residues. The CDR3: CASSPGTGGNYGYTF. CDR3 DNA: TGCGCCAGCAGCCCAGGGACAGGGGGTAACTATGGCTACACCTTC.

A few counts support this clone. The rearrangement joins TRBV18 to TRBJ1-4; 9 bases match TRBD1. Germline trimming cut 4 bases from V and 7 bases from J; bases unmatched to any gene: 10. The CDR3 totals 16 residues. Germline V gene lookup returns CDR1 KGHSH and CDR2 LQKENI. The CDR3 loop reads CASSRNTGGEGEKLFF. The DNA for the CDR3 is TGTGCCAGCTCACGCAACACAGGGGGCGAAGGTGAAAAACTGTTTTTT. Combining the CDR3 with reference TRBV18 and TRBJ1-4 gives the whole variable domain NAGVMQNPRHLVRRRGQEARLRCSPMKGHSHVYWYRQLPEEGLKFMVYLQKENIIDESGMPKERFSAEFPKEGPSILRIQQVVRGDSAAYFCASSRNTGGEGEKLFFGSGTQLSVL.

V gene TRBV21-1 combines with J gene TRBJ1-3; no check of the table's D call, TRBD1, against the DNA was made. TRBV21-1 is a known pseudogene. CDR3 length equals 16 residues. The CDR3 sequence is CASSPSDRAQGNTIYF. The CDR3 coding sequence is TGTGCCAGCAGCCCCTCGGACAGGGCGCAGGGAAACACCATATATTTT.

The CDR3 sequence: CASSESAYNEQFF. The CDR3 DNA is TGCGCCAGCAGTGAGTCGGCCTACAATGAGCAGTTCTTC. This sequence joins TRBV10-1 and TRBJ2-1; D unclear. Germline CDR1 is WNHNN and CDR2 is SYGVQD (reference sequence). The CDR3 spans 13 residues. Trimming stripped 0 bases from V and 2 bases from J, with 2 bases between.

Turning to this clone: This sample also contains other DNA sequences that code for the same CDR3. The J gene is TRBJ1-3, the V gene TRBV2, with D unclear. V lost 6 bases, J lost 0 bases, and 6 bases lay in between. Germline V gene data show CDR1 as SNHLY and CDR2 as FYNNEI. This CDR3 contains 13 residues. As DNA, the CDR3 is TGTGCCAGCAGGAGGGACTCTGGAAACACCATATATTTT. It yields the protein CASRRDSGNTIYF. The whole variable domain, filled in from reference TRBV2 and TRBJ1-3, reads EPEVTQTPSHQVTQMGQEVILRCVPISNHLYFYWYRQILGQKVEFLVSFYNNEISEKSEIFDDQFSVERPDGSNFTLKIRSTKLEDSAMYFCASRRDSGNTIYFGEGSWLTVV.

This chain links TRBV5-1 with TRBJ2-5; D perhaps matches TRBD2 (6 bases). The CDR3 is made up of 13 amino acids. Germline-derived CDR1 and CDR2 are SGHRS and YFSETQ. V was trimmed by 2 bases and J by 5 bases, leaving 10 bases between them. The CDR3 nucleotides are TGCGCCAGCAGCTTTGCGGGGCGCGAGACCCAGTACTTC. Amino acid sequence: CASSFAGRETQYF. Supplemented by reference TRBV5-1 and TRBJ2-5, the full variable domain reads KAGVTQTPRYLIKTRGQQVTLSCSPISGHRSVSWYQQTPGQGLQFLFEYFSETQRNKGNFPGRFSGRQFSNSRSEMNVSTLELGDSALYLCASSFAGRETQYFGPGTRLLVL.

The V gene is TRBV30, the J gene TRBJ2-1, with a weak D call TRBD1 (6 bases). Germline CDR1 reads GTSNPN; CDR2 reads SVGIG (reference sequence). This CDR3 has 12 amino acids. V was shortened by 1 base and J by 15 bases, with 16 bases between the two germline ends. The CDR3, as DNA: TGTGCCTGGAGTGCCCCCCAGGGGCCACTGTTCTTC. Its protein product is CAWSAPQGPLFF.

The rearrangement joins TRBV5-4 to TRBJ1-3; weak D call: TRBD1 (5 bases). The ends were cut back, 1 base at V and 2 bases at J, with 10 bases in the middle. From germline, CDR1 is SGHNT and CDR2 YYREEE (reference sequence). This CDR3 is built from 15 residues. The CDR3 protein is CASSLRGGPGNTIYF. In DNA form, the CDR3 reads TGTGCCAGCAGCTTGAGGGGAGGGCCTGGAAACACCATATATTTT. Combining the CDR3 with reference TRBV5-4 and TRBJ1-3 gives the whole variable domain ETGVTQSPTHLIKTRGQQVTLRCSSQSGHNTVSWYQQALGQGPQFIFQYYREEENGRGNFPPRFSGLQFPNYSSELNVNALELDDSALYLCASSLRGGPGNTIYFGEGSWLTVV.

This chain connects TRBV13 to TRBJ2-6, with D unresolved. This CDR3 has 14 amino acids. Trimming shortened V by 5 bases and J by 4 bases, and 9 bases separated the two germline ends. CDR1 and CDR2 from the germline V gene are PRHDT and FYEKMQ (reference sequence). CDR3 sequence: CASSHHLGANVLTF. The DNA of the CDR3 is TGTGCCAGCAGCCACCACTTAGGGGCCAACGTCCTGACTTTC. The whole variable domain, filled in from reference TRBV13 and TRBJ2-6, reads AAGVIQSPRHLIKEKRETATLKCYPIPRHDTVYWYQQGPGQDPQFLISFYEKMQSDKGSIPDRFSAQQFSDYHSELNMSSLELGDSALYFCASSHHLGANVLTFGAGSRLTVL.

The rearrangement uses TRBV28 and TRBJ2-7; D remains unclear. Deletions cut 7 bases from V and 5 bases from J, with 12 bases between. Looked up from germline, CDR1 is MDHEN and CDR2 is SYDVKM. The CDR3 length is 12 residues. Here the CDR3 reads CASTTREDEQYF. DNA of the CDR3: TGTGCCAGCACGACAAGAGAGGACGAGCAGTACTTC.

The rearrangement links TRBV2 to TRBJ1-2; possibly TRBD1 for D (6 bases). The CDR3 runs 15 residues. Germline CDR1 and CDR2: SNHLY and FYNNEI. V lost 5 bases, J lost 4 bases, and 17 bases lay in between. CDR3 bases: TGTGCCAGCAGTTTGGACAGCATTATCCTCTATGGCTACACCTTC. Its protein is CASSLDSIILYGYTF.

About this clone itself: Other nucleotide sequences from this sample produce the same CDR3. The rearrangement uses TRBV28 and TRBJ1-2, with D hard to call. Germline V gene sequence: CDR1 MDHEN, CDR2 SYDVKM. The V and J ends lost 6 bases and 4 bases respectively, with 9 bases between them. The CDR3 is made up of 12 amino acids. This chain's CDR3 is CASSPRIYGYTF. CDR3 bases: TGTGCCAGCAGCCCCCGTATCTATGGCTACACCTTC.

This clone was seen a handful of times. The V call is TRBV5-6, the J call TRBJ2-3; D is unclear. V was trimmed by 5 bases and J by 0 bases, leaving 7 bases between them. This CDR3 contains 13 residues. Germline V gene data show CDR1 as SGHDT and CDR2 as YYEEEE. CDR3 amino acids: CASRHTSTDTQYF. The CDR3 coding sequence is TGTGCCAGCAGACATACTAGCACAGATACGCAGTATTTT.

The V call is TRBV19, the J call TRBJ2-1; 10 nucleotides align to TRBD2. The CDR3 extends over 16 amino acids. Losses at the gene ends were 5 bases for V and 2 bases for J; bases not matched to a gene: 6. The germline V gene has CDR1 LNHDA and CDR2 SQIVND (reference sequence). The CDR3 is CASSRLAGATYNEQFF. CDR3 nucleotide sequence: TGTGCCAGTAGTCGGCTAGCGGGAGCCACCTACAATGAGCAGTTCTTC.

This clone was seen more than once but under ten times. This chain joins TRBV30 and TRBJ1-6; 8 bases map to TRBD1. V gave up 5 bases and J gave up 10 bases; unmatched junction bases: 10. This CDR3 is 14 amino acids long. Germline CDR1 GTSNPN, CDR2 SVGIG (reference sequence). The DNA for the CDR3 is TGTGCCTGGTCCCTCGGACAGGGCGGATCACCCCTCCACTTT. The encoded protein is CAWSLGQGGSPLHF.

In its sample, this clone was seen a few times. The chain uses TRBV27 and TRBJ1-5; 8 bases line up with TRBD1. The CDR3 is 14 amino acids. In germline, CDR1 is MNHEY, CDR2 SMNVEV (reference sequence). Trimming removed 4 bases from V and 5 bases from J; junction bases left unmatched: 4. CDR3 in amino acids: CASSSDRVDQPQHF. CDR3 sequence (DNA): TGTGCCAGCAGTTCGGACAGGGTGGATCAGCCCCAGCATTTT.

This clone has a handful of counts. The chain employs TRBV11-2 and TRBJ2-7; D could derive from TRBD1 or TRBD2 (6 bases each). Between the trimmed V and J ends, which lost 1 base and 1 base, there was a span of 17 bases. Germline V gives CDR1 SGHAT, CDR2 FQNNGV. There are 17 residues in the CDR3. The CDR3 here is CASSLVGGLRASYEQYF. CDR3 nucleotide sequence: TGTGCCAGCAGCTTAGTTGGGGGGCTAAGAGCATCCTACGAGCAGTACTTC. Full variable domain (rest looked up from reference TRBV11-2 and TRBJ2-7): EAGVAQSPRYKIIEKRQSVAFWCNPISGHATLYWYQQILGQGPKLLIQFQNNGVVDDSQLPKDRFSAERLKGVDSTLKIQPAKLEDSAVYLCASSLVGGLRASYEQYFGPGTRLTVT.

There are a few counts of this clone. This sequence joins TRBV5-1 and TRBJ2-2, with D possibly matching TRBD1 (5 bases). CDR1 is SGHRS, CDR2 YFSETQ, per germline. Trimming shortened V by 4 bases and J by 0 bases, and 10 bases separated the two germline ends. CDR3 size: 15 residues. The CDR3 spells CASSPSTANTGELFF. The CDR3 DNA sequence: TGCGCCAGCAGCCCGTCGACAGCGAACACCGGGGAGCTGTTTTTT.

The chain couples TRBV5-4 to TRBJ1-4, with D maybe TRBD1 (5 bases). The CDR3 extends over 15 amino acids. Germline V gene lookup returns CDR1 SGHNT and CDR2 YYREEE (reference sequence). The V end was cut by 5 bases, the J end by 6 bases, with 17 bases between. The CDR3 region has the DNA TGTGCCAGCAGTAGAAGAGGCAGGGCTGATGAAAAACTGTTTTTT. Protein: CASSRRGRADEKLFF.

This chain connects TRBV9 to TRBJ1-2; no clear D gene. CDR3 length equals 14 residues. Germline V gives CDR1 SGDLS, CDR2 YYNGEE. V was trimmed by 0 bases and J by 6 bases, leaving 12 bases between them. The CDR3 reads CASSVAARGDGYTF. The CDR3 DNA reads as TGTGCCAGCAGCGTAGCTGCCCGTGGGGATGGCTACACCTTC.